This T cell receptor beta chain came from a study of blood T cell repertoires in COVID-19. As for the study in general: Spain, Italy and the United States supplied samples that represented acute and convalescent COVID-19.

The CDR3 is made up of 17 amino acids. V was shortened by 2 bases and J by 3 bases, with 16 bases between the two germline ends. The V gene's germline CDR1 is SGHTA and CDR2 FQGTGA. The authors' processing: Amplifying reference gene primers gave estimates of nucleated cell counts. Profiled with immunoSEQ multiplex PCR; TCRdb holds only in-frame clones, not every one. V, J and clone size are taken as reported in that table, and D and trimming were inferred from the DNA itself. The sample shows about 110,000 clones, over 70% of them seen only once. The sequence was obtained from a woman aged 70 to 79 with acute or convalescent COVID-19. The chain employs TRBV7-3 and TRBJ2-2, with unresolved D. Sequenced sample: peripheral blood. DNA for the CDR3: TGTGCCAGCAGCTTAGATACAACTGCGGCCTACACCGGGGAGCTGTTTTTT. Translated, it gives CASSLDTTAAYTGELFF.